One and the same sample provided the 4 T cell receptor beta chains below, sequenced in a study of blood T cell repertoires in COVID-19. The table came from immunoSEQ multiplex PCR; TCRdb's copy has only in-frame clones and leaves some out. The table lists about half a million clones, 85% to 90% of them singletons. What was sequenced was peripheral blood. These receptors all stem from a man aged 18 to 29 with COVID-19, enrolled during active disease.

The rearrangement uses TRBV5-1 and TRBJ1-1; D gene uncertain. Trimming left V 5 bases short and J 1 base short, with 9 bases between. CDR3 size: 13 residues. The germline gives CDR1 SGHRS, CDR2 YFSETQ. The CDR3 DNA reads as TGCGCCAGCAGGAGAGCCCCGAACACTGAAGCTTTCTTT. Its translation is CASRRAPNTEAFF.

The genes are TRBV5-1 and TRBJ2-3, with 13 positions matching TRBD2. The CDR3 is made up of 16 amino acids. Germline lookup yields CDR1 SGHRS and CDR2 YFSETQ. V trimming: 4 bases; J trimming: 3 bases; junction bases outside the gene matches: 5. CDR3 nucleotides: TGCGCCAGCAGCGCGAAGACTAGCGGGAGGACAGATACGCAGTATTTT. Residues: CASSAKTSGRTDTQYF.

The CDR3: CASSLLRAPQRNTEAFF. The CDR3 nucleotides are TGTGCCAGCAGTTTACTGAGGGCACCCCAAAGGAACACTGAAGCTTTCTTT. This sequence joins TRBV27 and TRBJ1-1; D unresolved. CDR1 is MNHEY and CDR2 is SMNVEV in the germline V gene (reference sequence). Trimming stripped 2 bases from V and 1 base from J, with 17 bases between. This CDR3 has 17 amino acids.

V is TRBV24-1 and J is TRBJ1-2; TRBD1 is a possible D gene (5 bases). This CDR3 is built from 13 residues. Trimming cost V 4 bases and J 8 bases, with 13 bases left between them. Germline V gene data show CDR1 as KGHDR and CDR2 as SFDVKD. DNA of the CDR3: TGTGCCACCAGTGAGCAGCAGGGATCGGGCTACACCTTC. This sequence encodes CATSEQQGSGYTF.